These 12 T cell receptor beta chains originate from one sample sequenced in a study of T-cell memory formation after mild COVID-19. TCRdb itself ran the 5' RACE reads through MiXCR, one entry per CDR3 protein. The sample gives about 290,000 distinct CDR3 sequences, more than 15% of which show up once; around 23% is in the top ten. The sequenced material came from PBMCs or a T cell subset sorted from them (not recorded which). These receptors were obtained from a man aged 18 to 35 who had mild COVID-19 (a few samples of this study predate the infection). Cell type and time point are not known.

This clonotype has at least ten counts. The chain carries TRBV15 and TRBJ2-1, with 9 bases matching TRBD2. CDR3 length equals 16 residues. Germline assignment: CDR1 LNHNV and CDR2 YYDKDF (reference sequence). V lost 1 base, J lost 6 bases, and 7 bases stayed unmatched. CDR3 sequence reads: CATSRAGGGESNEQFF. The CDR3 bases are TGTGCCACCAGCAGAGCAGGCGGGGGGGAGAGCAATGAGCAGTTCTTC.

In its sample, this clonotype was seen a few times. The chain recombines TRBV18 with TRBJ2-6; D gene unclear. CDR1 and CDR2 from the germline V gene are KGHSH and LQKENI. The V end was cut by 3 bases, the J end by 1 base, with 7 bases between. The CDR3 contains 15 residues. The CDR3: CASSPPWSGANVLTF. CDR3 coding DNA: TGTGCCAGCTCACCCCCCTGGTCTGGGGCCAACGTCCTGACTTTC.

This rearrangement joins TRBV12-3 or TRBV12-4 to TRBJ2-1; D is uncertain. This CDR3 has 15 amino acids. The V gene lost 3 bases and the J gene lost 7 bases, with 16 bases spanning the gap. The CDR3 sequence is CASSFGASVLNEQFF. The DNA of the CDR3 is TGTGCCAGCAGTTTTGGAGCAAGTGTCCTGAATGAGCAGTTCTTC.

The rearrangement uses TRBV2 and TRBJ2-3; D gene uncertain. The germline V gene has CDR1 SNHLY and CDR2 FYNNEI. The V and J ends lost 7 bases and 2 bases respectively, with 10 bases between them. The CDR3 totals 13 residues. CDR3 nucleotide sequence: TGTGCCAGCAAAAGACGTTTCACAGATACGCAGTATTTT. This gives the protein CASKRRFTDTQYF.

This chain joins TRBV7-2 and TRBJ1-4; the D is unclear. CDR1 is SGHTA, CDR2 FQGNSA, per germline. V was pared by 5 bases and J by 3 bases, with 13 bases between. The CDR3 consists of 15 residues. CDR3: CASSKGPTPNEKLFF. The CDR3 DNA reads as TGTGCCAGCAGCAAGGGCCCCACTCCTAATGAAAAACTGTTTTTT.

This rearrangement joins TRBV5-1 to TRBJ1-1; D unclear. The CDR3 covers 14 residues. V lost 4 bases and J lost 1, with 11 bases in between. The germline V gene has CDR1 SGHRS and CDR2 YFSETQ. CDR3 sequence (DNA): TGCGCCAGCAGCCTAAATTGGGGGAACACTGAAGCTTTCTTT. Protein: CASSLNWGNTEAFF.

This clonotype was observed a few times. This chain links TRBV4-1 with TRBJ2-2; no clear D. Germline-derived CDR1 and CDR2 are MGHRA and YSYEKL. CDR3 length: 14 amino acids. Trimming took 1 base from V and 6 from J, leaving 9 bases between them. CDR3 loop: CASSQGLMAGELFF. The CDR3 DNA sequence: TGCGCCAGCAGCCAAGGATTAATGGCCGGGGAGCTGTTTTTT.

The CDR3, as DNA: TGTGCCAGCAGATTAGCGGGAGCTGGAAACACCGGGGAGCTGTTTTTT. Encoded protein: CASRLAGAGNTGELFF. The rearrangement joins TRBV6-2 or TRBV6-3 to TRBJ2-2; 9 bases map to TRBD2. Germline values: CDR1 MNHEY, CDR2 SVGEGT. Unmatched junction bases numbered 7, after V lost 6 bases and J lost 2 bases. The CDR3 sequence is 16 residues long.

This chain joins TRBV24-1 and TRBJ2-3; D perhaps matches TRBD2 (5 bases). Germline V gene lookup returns CDR1 KGHDR and CDR2 SFDVKD. Trimming stripped 9 bases from V and 6 bases from J, with 9 bases between. This CDR3 comprises 11 residues. CDR3 nucleotide sequence: TGTGCCACCGGCGAGCGGGATACGCAGTATTTT. Translated: CATGERDTQYF.

The V call is TRBV6-2 or TRBV6-3, the J call TRBJ1-1; D might be TRBD1 (6 bases). Trimming cost V 2 bases and J 5 bases, with 12 bases left between them. Germline V gene lookup returns CDR1 MNHEY and CDR2 SVGEGT. The length of the CDR3 is 14 residues. CDR3 sequence (DNA): TGTGCCAGCAGTTACCGGGGGCGAAGAACTGAAGCTTTCTTT. Its protein product is CASSYRGRRTEAFF.

The chain joins TRBV18 to TRBJ2-1, with 7 bases matching TRBD1. The CDR3 consists of 14 residues. The germline gives CDR1 KGHSH, CDR2 LQKENI. V lost 3 bases to trimming and J lost 8 bases; unmatched junction nucleotides: 7. Here the CDR3 reads CASSPSGQAHEQFF. The CDR3 DNA reads as TGTGCCAGCTCACCCTCCGGACAGGCCCATGAGCAGTTCTTC.

This clonotype has just a few counts. DNA for the CDR3: TGTGCCAGCAGCTTGGAGAGGGATCAAGCTTTCTTT. Amino acid sequence: CASSLERDQAFF. This chain links TRBV5-6 with TRBJ1-1; no reliable D call. Germline V CDR1 and CDR2: SGHDT, YYEEEE. V lost 0 bases to trimming and J lost 9 bases, with 9 bases between them. The CDR3 spans 12 residues.